This paragraph reports one T cell receptor beta chain. Antigen specificity is unknown. The data derive from a study of T cell clones after liver transplantation. In the study overall: Until 12-24 months post-transplant, subjects got standard immunosuppression and no induction.

In germline, CDR1 is LNHDA, CDR2 SQIVND (reference sequence). V gave up 4 bases and J gave up 2 bases, with 9 bases separating them. The CDR3 consists of 14 residues. The method was immunoSEQ multiplex PCR; TCRdb's version includes in-frame clones alone and lacks a portion of them. The sample lists some 120,000 clones; about nine tenths were seen once. Points from the study as a whole: Donor-reactive sequences fell more than third party-reactive ones, suggesting partial deletion. Graft donor-reactive T cells may have migrated into the graft rather than being deleted.

This chain uses TRBV19 with TRBJ1-5, with TRBD1 as a possible D gene (6 bases). This TCR came from a human patient who received a liver transplant. A share of the T cells may be of graft donor origin. The source material was CD4+ T cells from blood, sampled 12 months after liver transplant. CDR3 amino acids: CASSTSGGNQPQHF. CDR3 DNA sequence: TGTGCCAGTAGTACCTCAGGGGGCAATCAGCCCCAGCATTTT.